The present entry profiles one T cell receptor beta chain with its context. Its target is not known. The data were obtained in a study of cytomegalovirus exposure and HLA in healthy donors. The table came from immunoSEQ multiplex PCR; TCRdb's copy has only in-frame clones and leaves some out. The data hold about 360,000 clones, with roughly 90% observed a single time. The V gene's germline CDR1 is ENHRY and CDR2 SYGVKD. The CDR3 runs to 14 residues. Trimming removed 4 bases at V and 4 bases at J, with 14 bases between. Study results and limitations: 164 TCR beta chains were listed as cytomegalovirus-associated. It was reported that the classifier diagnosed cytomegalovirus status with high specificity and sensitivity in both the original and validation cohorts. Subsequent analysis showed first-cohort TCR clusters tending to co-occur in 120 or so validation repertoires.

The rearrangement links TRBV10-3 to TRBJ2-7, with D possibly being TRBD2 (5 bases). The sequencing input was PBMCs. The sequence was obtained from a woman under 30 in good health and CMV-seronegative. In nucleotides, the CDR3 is TGTGCCATCAGTGCGGGCAGCGGTCCTTACGAGCAGTACTTC. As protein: CAISAGSGPYEQYF.